The 6 T cell receptor beta chains listed next were all sequenced from one sample in a study of T cell clonotyping in hematopoietic cell transplantation (dated by TCRdb to 2020 to 2023). The protocol used for the library was the immunoSEQ multiplex PCR assay. This immuneACCESS table, as held by TCRdb, lists in-frame sequences with V and J called but not all clones. Of the missing ones, under half trace to an unresolved V gene in checked studies; the others have no known cause. This sample has about 36,000 clones in its table, and 75% to 90% of those were observed once. Roughly 1.9% of the sample belongs to the ten largest clones. Sequencing was done on a sample of peripheral blood mononuclear cells. These receptors came from a middle-aged woman in good health. Some clones in this sample may be carry-over from other donors' samples.

There are a few counts of this clone. J is TRBJ2-7 and V is TRBV30, with TRBD2 identical over 8 bases. Trimming at V came to 0 bases and at J to 5 bases, leaving 9 bases not matched to a gene. This CDR3 is 15 amino acids long. Germline lookup yields CDR1 GTSNPN and CDR2 SVGIG (reference sequence). The CDR3 loop is CAWSVRAGALDEQYF. The CDR3 region has the DNA TGTGCCTGGAGTGTGAGAGCGGGAGCATTAGACGAGCAGTACTTC.

This clone is a singleton in its sample. The rearrangement links TRBV25-1 to TRBJ2-3; TRBD2 might be the D (6 bases). In germline, CDR1 is MGHDK, CDR2 SYGVNS. This CDR3 comprises 14 residues. With 5 bases removed from V and 2 bases from J, the gap between germline ends came to 11 bases. The CDR3 sequence is CASSWDSDTDTQYF. As DNA, the CDR3 is TGTGCCAGCAGTTGGGACTCTGACACAGATACGCAGTATTTT.

This clone showed up just once. The chain has TRBV29-1 and TRBJ2-3, with D uncertain. The V end lost 6 bases, the J end lost 0 bases, and 13 bases lay between the germline ends. Germline V CDR1 and CDR2: SQVTM, ANQGSEA. The CDR3 consists of 14 residues. Written as DNA, the CDR3 is TGCAGCGTCCGTCGGGTAGCCAGCACAGATACGCAGTATTTT. It is translated as CSVRRVASTDTQYF.

The chain links TRBV30 to TRBJ1-3; no clear D. Germline V gene data show CDR1 as GTSNPN and CDR2 as SVGIG (reference sequence). Trimming stripped 5 bases from V and 4 bases from J, with 12 bases between. The CDR3 is 13 amino acids. This CDR3 is CAWQPDTGNTIYF. The CDR3 nucleotides are TGTGCCTGGCAGCCTGACACCGGAAACACCATATATTTT.

The gene calls are TRBV6-5 and TRBJ1-2; D remains unclear. Trimming pared 11 bases from V and 8 bases from J, leaving 12 bases between. Germline V CDR1 and CDR2: MNHEY, SVGAGI. The CDR3 runs 10 residues. The CDR3 DNA follows: TGTGCCGCCGGGCAGTGGGGCTACACCTTC. The encoded protein is CAAGQWGYTF.

This chain connects TRBV5-6 to TRBJ1-2; maybe TRBD1 (6 bases). The ends were cut back, 0 bases at V and 7 bases at J, with 7 bases in the middle. Germline V gene lookup returns CDR1 SGHDT and CDR2 YYEEEE. The CDR3 loop spans 12 amino acids. This CDR3 is CASSLGRGGYTF. CDR3 coding DNA: TGTGCCAGCAGCTTGGGCAGGGGTGGCTACACCTTC.